This T cell receptor beta chain was profiled in a study of shared clonotypes between healthy human individuals. Overall study results and limits: The authors expected sequencing depth to affect clonotype sharing among donors. Limitation of the genetic and exposure-history diversity represented came from the few donors.

Germline loops: CDR1 ENHRY, CDR2 SYGVKD. V was pared by 7 bases and J by 4 bases, with 15 bases between. The CDR3 loop spans 14 amino acids. The repertoire was sequenced with immunoSEQ multiplex PCR; TCRdb's copy has only in-frame clones and lacks some. The sample has about 1.9 million clones; roughly 93% are singletons. Remarks on this clone: Its antigen is unknown.

CD8 cells regarded as naive lacked CD45RO, were positively chosen for CCR7, and omitted terminally differentiated effector memory CD45RA+ cells. What was sequenced was naive CD8+ T cells from PBMCs. The V call is TRBV10-3, the J call TRBJ2-3; D may be TRBD1 or TRBD2 (5 bases each). The TCR comes from a young man in good health. Some clones in this sample may be carry-over from other donors' samples. This chain's CDR3 is CAIMSPGTSDTQYF. The CDR3 DNA reads TGTGCCATCATGTCGCCGGGGACCTCAGATACGCAGTATTTT.